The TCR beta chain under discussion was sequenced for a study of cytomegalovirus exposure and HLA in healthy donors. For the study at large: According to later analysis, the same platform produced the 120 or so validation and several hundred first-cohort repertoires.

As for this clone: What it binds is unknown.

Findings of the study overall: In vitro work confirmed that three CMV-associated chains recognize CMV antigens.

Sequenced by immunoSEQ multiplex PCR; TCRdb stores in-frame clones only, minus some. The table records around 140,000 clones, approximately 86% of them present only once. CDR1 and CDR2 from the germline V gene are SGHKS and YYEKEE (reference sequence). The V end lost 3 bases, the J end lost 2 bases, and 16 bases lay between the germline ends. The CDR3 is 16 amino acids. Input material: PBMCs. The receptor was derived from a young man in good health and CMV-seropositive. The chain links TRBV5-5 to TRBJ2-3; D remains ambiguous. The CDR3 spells CASSSQSLLPTDTQYF. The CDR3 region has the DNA TGTGCCAGCAGCTCCCAGAGTTTACTACCCACAGATACGCAGTATTTT.